This T cell receptor (beta chain) came from a study of OX40 agonist ivuxolimab in advanced cancers. In the study overall: Ivuxolimab was a fully human IgG2 agonistic monoclonal antibody targeting the costimulatory receptor OX40 (CD134). Partial responses occurred in three dose-escalation patients: two with cutaneous melanoma and one with hepatocellular carcinoma. Intravenous ivuxolimab was administered to patients every 2 weeks at six dose levels: 0.01, 0.1, 0.3, 1.5, 3 and 10 mg/kg. Of the roughly 50 dose-escalation patients, hepatocellular carcinoma was present in about 20, melanoma in around 15, renal cell carcinoma in 9 and head and neck cancer in 9. Peripheral TCRbeta sequencing was intended to test whether TCR sequence diversity was altered and clonal T-cell expansion was caused by ivuxolimab. Patients were allowed to have had prior anti-PD-1, anti-PD-L1 or anti-CTLA-4 therapy, and about 40% of the dose-escalation patients had been treated with checkpoint inhibitors. The paper describes the monotherapy dose-escalation part (N of about 47 patients) of the phase I trial of ivuxolimab. A male proportion of under 85% and a mean age of approximately 55 years, ranging from about 20 to 80, were recorded for the dose-escalation cohort. Results the study describes overall, beyond this receptor: On average, CD8+ T cells showed more expanded clones than CD4+ T cells after ivuxolimab. The antigen specificity of the peripheral T cells that underwent clonal expansion was not determined. At doses of 0.1 to 3.0 mg/kg, clonal expansion of both CD4+ and CD8+ T cells in blood was seen between baseline and week 6. Low levels of normalized T-cell clonal expansion were also seen in some nonresponding patients. In the 0.1-3.0 mg/kg groups, partial responders had among the lowest normalized peripheral clonal expansion, particularly in CD8+ T cells.

For sequencing of the TCRbeta CDR3 region, genomic DNA was extracted from the sorted cells. The immunoSEQ Assay was used for sequencing of TCRbeta CDR3 regions. The immuneACCESS repertoire file appears here via TCRdb, limited to in-frame rearrangements. These files lack a portion of the clones; in checked studies, under half of the deficit traces to unresolved V genes, and the cause of the others is not known. This sample holds tens of thousands of clones; 80% to 90% were observed only once. Less than 15% of the sample is taken by the ten largest. The trial excluded patients who had a history of autoimmune disease or were on systemic immunosuppression. In every dose cohort, peripheral blood was drawn for TCR sequencing at baseline, cycle 4 day 1, and cycle 7 day 1. Samples came from an open-label, multicenter, first-in-human phase I dose-escalation trial of ivuxolimab. Adults with locally advanced or metastatic melanoma, renal cell, hepatocellular, or head and neck squamous cell carcinoma were enrolled in the trial. Before TCR sequencing, CD4+ T cells and CD8+ T cells from peripheral blood were sorted into separate populations.

The junction carries 13 bases between V and J, which are trimmed by 7 bases and 2 bases respectively. The CDR3 covers 14 residues, taking in both the cysteine and the phenylalanine. The kept DNA is CDR3 alone, 42 bases in frame from the first base. CDR1 is given as MNHNY and CDR2 as SVGAGI, both from the germline V gene (reference sequence). With respect to this clone: Its antigen remains unidentified. Per-nucleotide qualities are absent, and no much larger clonotype sits a single base away.

Sample: CD4+ or CD8+ T cells sorted from blood, taken in a trial of the OX40 agonist ivuxolimab. The source is an adult with an advanced solid tumor such as melanoma, head and neck, liver or kidney cancer. The chain is assembled from TRBV6-6 and TRBJ2-3; TRBD2 might be the D gene, on 6 matching bases. The base sequence is TGTGCCAGCACTGGGCGGGGACCCACAGATACGCAGTATTTT. Translated, this is CASTGRGPTDTQYF.